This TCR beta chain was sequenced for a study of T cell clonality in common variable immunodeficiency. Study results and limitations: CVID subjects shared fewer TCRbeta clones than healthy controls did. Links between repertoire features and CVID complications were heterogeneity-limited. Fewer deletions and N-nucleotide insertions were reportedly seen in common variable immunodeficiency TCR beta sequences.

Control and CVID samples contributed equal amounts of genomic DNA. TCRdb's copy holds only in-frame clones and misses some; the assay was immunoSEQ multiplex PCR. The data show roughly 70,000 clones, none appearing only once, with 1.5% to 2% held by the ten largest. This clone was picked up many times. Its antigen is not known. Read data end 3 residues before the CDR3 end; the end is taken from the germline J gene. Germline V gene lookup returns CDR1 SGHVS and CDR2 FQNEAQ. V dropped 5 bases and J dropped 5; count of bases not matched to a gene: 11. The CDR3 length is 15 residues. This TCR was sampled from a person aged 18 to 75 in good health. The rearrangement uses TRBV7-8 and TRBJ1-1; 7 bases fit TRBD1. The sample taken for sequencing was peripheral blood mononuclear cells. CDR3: CASSLTGRGVTEAFF. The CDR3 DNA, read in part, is TGTGCCAGCAGCCTAACCGGCAGGGGGGTTACTGAA.